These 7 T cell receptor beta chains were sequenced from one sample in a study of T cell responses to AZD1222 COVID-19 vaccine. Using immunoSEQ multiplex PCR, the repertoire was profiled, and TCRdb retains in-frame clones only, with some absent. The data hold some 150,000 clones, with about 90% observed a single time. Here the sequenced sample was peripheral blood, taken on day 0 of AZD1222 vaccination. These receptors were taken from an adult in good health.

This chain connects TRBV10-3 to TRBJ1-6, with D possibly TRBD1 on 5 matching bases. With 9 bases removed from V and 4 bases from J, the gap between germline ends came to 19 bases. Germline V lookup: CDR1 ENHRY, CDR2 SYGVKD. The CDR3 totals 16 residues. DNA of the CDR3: TGTGCCATTTCTCCTGGTGGGGCTTCTTATAATTCACCCCTCCACTTT. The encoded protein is CAISPGGASYNSPLHF.

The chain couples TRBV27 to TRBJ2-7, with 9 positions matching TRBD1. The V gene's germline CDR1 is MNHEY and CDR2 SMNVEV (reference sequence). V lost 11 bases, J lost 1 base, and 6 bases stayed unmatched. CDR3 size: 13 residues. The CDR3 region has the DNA TGTGCCGCAGGACAGGGGACTTCCTACGAGCAGTACTTC. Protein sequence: CAAGQGTSYEQYF.

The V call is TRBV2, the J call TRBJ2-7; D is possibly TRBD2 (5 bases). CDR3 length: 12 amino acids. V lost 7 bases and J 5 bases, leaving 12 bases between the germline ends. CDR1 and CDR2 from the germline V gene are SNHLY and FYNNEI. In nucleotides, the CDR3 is TGTGCCAGCAATCCGGGAACGAACGAGCAGTACTTC. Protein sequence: CASNPGTNEQYF.

CDR3 bases: TGTGCCAGCAGCCCGTTGGGAACTAATGAAAAACTGTTTTTT. Its protein is CASSPLGTNEKLFF. The rearrangement joins TRBV7-9 to TRBJ1-4, with D unresolved. V was trimmed by 5 bases and J by 1 base, leaving 8 bases between them. This CDR3 region has 14 residues. The germline V gene has CDR1 SEHNR and CDR2 FQNEAQ (reference sequence).

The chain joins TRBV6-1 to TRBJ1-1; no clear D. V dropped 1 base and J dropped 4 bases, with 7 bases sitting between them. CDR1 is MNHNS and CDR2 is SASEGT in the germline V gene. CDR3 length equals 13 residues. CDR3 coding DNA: TGTGCCAGCAGTGAAGAAGGATCCACTGAAGCTTTCTTT. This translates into CASSEEGSTEAFF.

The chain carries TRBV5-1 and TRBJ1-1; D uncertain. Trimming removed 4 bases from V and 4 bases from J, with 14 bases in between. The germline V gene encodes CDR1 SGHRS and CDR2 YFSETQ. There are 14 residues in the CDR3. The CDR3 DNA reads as TGCGCCAGCAGCGGGTGGACCGCCGGCACTGAAGCTTTCTTT. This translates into CASSGWTAGTEAFF.

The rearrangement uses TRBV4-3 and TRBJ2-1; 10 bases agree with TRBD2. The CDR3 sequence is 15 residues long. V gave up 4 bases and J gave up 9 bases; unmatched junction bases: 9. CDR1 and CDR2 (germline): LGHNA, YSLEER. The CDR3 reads CASSRSASGSFEQFF. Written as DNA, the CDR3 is TGCGCCAGCAGCCGAAGTGCTAGCGGGAGCTTTGAGCAGTTCTTC.